This is a list of T cell receptor beta chains from one sample in a study of CD8 T cells in Susac syndrome. TCRdb reprocessed the immunoSEQ multiplex PCR reads via MiXCR and lists one record per CDR3 protein. The sample lists 95,000 or so distinct CDR3 sequences, 90% to 95% occurring once. Sequencing used CD8+ T cells from PBMCs. The receptors originated from a human donor in good health. Both conserved end residues are part of each CDR3. A D gene is named only where the DNA matches it firmly. Size is stated for part of the rows, as once, few or many counts, or as a class when the clone is expanded.

DNA: TGCGCCAGCAGTGTGGGGTTTGCCTACGAGCAGTACTTC; CDR3: CASSVGFAYEQYF; size: -; V: TRBV10-2; D: -; J: TRBJ2-7
DNA: TGTGCCAGCAGTGGGCCTGCCAGGGACTCTGGAAACACCATATATTTT; CDR3: CASSGPARDSGNTIYF; size: once; V: TRBV2; D: -; J: TRBJ1-3
DNA: TGCAGTGCTAGAGACCGCGGACTAGCCATTGATACGCAGTATTTT; CDR3: CSARDRGLAIDTQYF; size: once; V: TRBV20-1; D: TRBD2; J: TRBJ2-3
DNA: TGTGCCAGCAGCCTTGGGACTAGCGGTCCCACCTACGAGCAGTACTTC; CDR3: CASSLGTSGPTYEQYF; size: -; V: TRBV5-4; D: TRBD2; J: TRBJ2-7
DNA: TGCAGCGCTCGGGGGCCCACCGGGGAGCTGTTTTTT; CDR3: CSARGPTGELFF; size: -; V: TRBV29-1; D: -; J: TRBJ2-2
DNA: TGTGCCAGCAGCTCGGAGGGCCCGTACGGGCAGTACTTC; CDR3: CASSSEGPYGQYF; size: -; V: TRBV13; D: -; J: TRBJ2-7
DNA: TGTGCCAGCAGTGAGGCAGGGAGGTATGGCTACACCTTC; CDR3: CASSEAGRYGYTF; size: -; V: TRBV6-4; D: -; J: TRBJ1-2
DNA: TGTGCCAGCAGCTTATACGGGACAGGGGCCGAGGGTCGTGAAGCTTTCTTT; CDR3: CASSLYGTGAEGREAFF; size: -; V: TRBV7-9; D: TRBD1; J: TRBJ1-1
DNA: TGTGCCAGCAGCTACGGACAGACCCTACACGAGCAGTACTTC; CDR3: CASSYGQTLHEQYF; size: -; V: TRBV5-6; D: -; J: TRBJ2-7
DNA: TGTGCCAGCAGCTCAGGTGGGCTGATACGCCCCATATATTTT; CDR3: CASSSGGLIRPIYF; size: -; V: TRBV13; D: -; J: TRBJ1-3
DNA: TGTGCCAGCAGCTTAGGACAGGGGTTCGCCGGGGAGCTGTTTTTT; CDR3: CASSLGQGFAGELFF; size: once; V: TRBV7-7; D: TRBD1; J: TRBJ2-2
DNA: TGTGCCAGTACCCCCGGGGGGTTCTCCTACGAGCAGTACTTC; CDR3: CASTPGGFSYEQYF; size: -; V: TRBV19; D: TRBD2; J: TRBJ2-7
DNA: TGTGCCAGCAGCCCGAGACAGGGGCGGAAGGGTGGCTACACCTTC; CDR3: CASSPRQGRKGGYTF; size: -; V: TRBV3-1; D: TRBD1; J: TRBJ1-2
DNA: TGTGCCAGCAGTTTCGGTGTGGGCAATGAGCAGTTCTTC; CDR3: CASSFGVGNEQFF; size: -; V: TRBV12-3/TRBV12-4; D: -; J: TRBJ2-1
DNA: TGTGCCAGTAGTACAGGGGCTTTCGTAGCCAAAAACATTCAGTACTTC; CDR3: CASSTGAFVAKNIQYF; size: -; V: TRBV19; D: -; J: TRBJ2-4
DNA: TGCAGCGTTGAAGGGCTAGCGTTCGAGCAGTACTTC; CDR3: CSVEGLAFEQYF; size: once; V: TRBV29-1; D: -; J: TRBJ2-7
DNA: TGTGCCAGTAGTAATGGGCCCAAAAACATTCAGTACTTC; CDR3: CASSNGPKNIQYF; size: -; V: TRBV19; D: -; J: TRBJ2-4
DNA: TGTGCCACCAGTAGGACAGGGAGCGACGTCCTGACTTTC; CDR3: CATSRTGSDVLTF; size: -; V: TRBV15; D: TRBD1; J: TRBJ2-6
DNA: TGTGCCAGCAGCACCCAGGAGGGTCAGCCCCAGCATTTT; CDR3: CASSTQEGQPQHF; size: -; V: TRBV9; D: -; J: TRBJ1-5
DNA: TGTGCCAGCAGTGCCGACTCCCACACCGGGGAGCTGTTTTTT; CDR3: CASSADSHTGELFF; size: -; V: TRBV27; D: -; J: TRBJ2-2
DNA: TGTGCCAGCAGCGGCAGGGACAGGGACACCGGGGAGCTGTTTTTT; CDR3: CASSGRDRDTGELFF; size: -; V: TRBV7-9; D: TRBD1; J: TRBJ2-2
DNA: TGTGCCAGCAGTTCAGGGCAGGGGACGTTTAATTCACCCCTCCACTTT; CDR3: CASSSGQGTFNSPLHF; size: -; V: TRBV6-2/TRBV6-3; D: -; J: TRBJ1-6
DNA: TGTGCCAGCAGCGCTGCCACTCAATCTTACGAGCAGTACTTC; CDR3: CASSAATQSYEQYF; size: few; V: TRBV3-1; D: -; J: TRBJ2-7
DNA: TGTGCCAGCAGTCCCGGGACAGGCTACAATGAGCAGTTCTTC; CDR3: CASSPGTGYNEQFF; size: -; V: TRBV27; D: TRBD1; J: TRBJ2-1
DNA: TGCAGCGTTGAAGGGGCGGGGGCGGTTGAGCAGTTCTTC; CDR3: CSVEGAGAVEQFF; size: -; V: TRBV29-1; D: -; J: TRBJ2-1
DNA: TGTGCCAGCAGCTTAGGTAGCGGGGGGCCTTTGTCCTACGAGCAGTACTTC; CDR3: CASSLGSGGPLSYEQYF; size: -; V: TRBV13; D: TRBD2; J: TRBJ2-7
DNA: TGTGCCAGCAGCGGACAGGGGATTAGCACAGATACGCAGTATTTT; CDR3: CASSGQGISTDTQYF; size: -; V: TRBV7-9; D: TRBD1; J: TRBJ2-3
DNA: TGTGCCATCAGTGACCGGGACAGGGGCCGCACTGAAGCTTTCTTT; CDR3: CAISDRDRGRTEAFF; size: -; V: TRBV10-3; D: TRBD1; J: TRBJ1-1
DNA: TGCGCCAGCAGCCAATGGACAGGGGTAGATTCACCCCTCCACTTT; CDR3: CASSQWTGVDSPLHF; size: -; V: TRBV4-1; D: TRBD1; J: TRBJ1-6
DNA: TGTGCGTGGGGGGGGTCTGGAGAGCAGTACTTC; CDR3: CAWGGSGEQYF; size: -; V: TRBV30; D: TRBD2; J: TRBJ2-7
DNA: TGTGCCACCACGAACTCCGGGCAGGGAGGGCCTGAAGCTTTCTTT; CDR3: CATTNSGQGGPEAFF; size: -; V: TRBV7-9; D: -; J: TRBJ1-1
DNA: TGTGCCAGCAGCCAAGATCGGGCAGGGTTTTCTGAAGCTTTCTTT; CDR3: CASSQDRAGFSEAFF; size: -; V: TRBV3-1; D: -; J: TRBJ1-1
DNA: TGCAGCGTTGGGGACGGATACGAGCAGTACTTC; CDR3: CSVGDGYEQYF; size: -; V: TRBV29-1; D: -; J: TRBJ2-7
DNA: TGCAGCGTCCCAAATCAACAGGGGGCGAACTATGGCTACACCTTC; CDR3: CSVPNQQGANYGYTF; size: -; V: TRBV29-1; D: TRBD1; J: TRBJ1-2
DNA: TGTGCCAGCAGCTTAGCGCGTACAGGGAGCAATCAGCCCCAGCATTTT; CDR3: CASSLARTGSNQPQHF; size: -; V: TRBV7-9; D: -; J: TRBJ1-5
DNA: TGTGCCTGGAGTGCGGTCGTTCTCACAGATACGCAGTATTTT; CDR3: CAWSAVVLTDTQYF; size: -; V: TRBV30; D: -; J: TRBJ2-3
DNA: TGTGCCAGCAGCTTGATGGGGCCCGAGCAGTACTTC; CDR3: CASSLMGPEQYF; size: few; V: TRBV7-6; D: -; J: TRBJ2-7
DNA: TGTGCCTGGAGCCCCCGGACACGCAACTATGGCTACACCTTC; CDR3: CAWSPRTRNYGYTF; size: -; V: TRBV30; D: -; J: TRBJ1-2
DNA: TGTGCCAGCAGTATAGTAGGGACGACCTATTCACCCCTCCACTTT; CDR3: CASSIVGTTYSPLHF; size: -; V: TRBV7-9; D: -; J: TRBJ1-6
DNA: TGTGCCAGCAGCCCAAACAGGGTGTATGGCTACACCTTC; CDR3: CASSPNRVYGYTF; size: -; V: TRBV7-6; D: -; J: TRBJ1-2
DNA: TGTGCCAGCACCCCGGGGGGAGTCGAAAACATTCAGTACTTC; CDR3: CASTPGGVENIQYF; size: -; V: TRBV14; D: TRBD2; J: TRBJ2-4
DNA: TGTGCCACCAGTGATTCCCTTCTCACAGATACGCAGTATTTT; CDR3: CATSDSLLTDTQYF; size: once; V: TRBV24-1; D: -; J: TRBJ2-3
DNA: TGCGCCAGCAGCCAAGTAGCGGGGTCCTACGAGCAGTACTTC; CDR3: CASSQVAGSYEQYF; size: -; V: TRBV4-1; D: TRBD2; J: TRBJ2-7
DNA: TGTGCCAGCATCGCGAGGGGGACAGACAATGAGCAGTTCTTC; CDR3: CASIARGTDNEQFF; size: -; V: TRBV9; D: TRBD1; J: TRBJ2-1
DNA: TGTGCCAGCAGCTTAGGGACAGATAGCAATCAGCCCCAGCATTTT; CDR3: CASSLGTDSNQPQHF; size: few; V: TRBV7-9; D: -; J: TRBJ1-5
DNA: TGTGCCAGCCGTGGGCTAGCGGGGGACACAGATACGCAGTATTTT; CDR3: CASRGLAGDTDTQYF; size: -; V: TRBV14; D: TRBD2; J: TRBJ2-3
DNA: TGTGCCACCAGCTTAGGACGTCTAGCCAAAAACATTCAGTACTTC; CDR3: CATSLGRLAKNIQYF; size: once; V: TRBV15; D: -; J: TRBJ2-4
DNA: TGTGCCAGCAGCGTAGAAGGTTCACCCCTCCACTTT; CDR3: CASSVEGSPLHF; size: -; V: TRBV9; D: -; J: TRBJ1-6
DNA: TGTGCCAGCAGCCCCTATGGCCCGGGAGACGAGCAGTACTTC; CDR3: CASSPYGPGDEQYF; size: -; V: TRBV11-3; D: -; J: TRBJ2-7
DNA: TGCAGCGTTGAAGATCTCCGGGCCGAGCAGTACTTC; CDR3: CSVEDLRAEQYF; size: few; V: TRBV29-1; D: -; J: TRBJ2-7
DNA: TGTGCCAGCAGTGAAATCCGCACTAGCGATAACGAGCAGTACTTC; CDR3: CASSEIRTSDNEQYF; size: once; V: TRBV2; D: TRBD2; J: TRBJ2-7
DNA: TGTGCCAGCAGCCAAGATAGGTTACGGACAGAAGTAGCGGTCTCCTACGAGCAGTACTTC; CDR3: CASSQDRLRTEVAVSYEQYF; size: -; V: TRBV3-1; D: -; J: TRBJ2-7
DNA: TGTGCCAGCAGCTTAGACCCGCGACAAGAGACCCAGTACTTC; CDR3: CASSLDPRQETQYF; size: -; V: TRBV7-9; D: -; J: TRBJ2-5
DNA: TGCGCCAGCAGCCAAGGCGGGGGGCGCGAGCAGTACTTC; CDR3: CASSQGGGREQYF; size: -; V: TRBV4-1; D: TRBD2; J: TRBJ2-7